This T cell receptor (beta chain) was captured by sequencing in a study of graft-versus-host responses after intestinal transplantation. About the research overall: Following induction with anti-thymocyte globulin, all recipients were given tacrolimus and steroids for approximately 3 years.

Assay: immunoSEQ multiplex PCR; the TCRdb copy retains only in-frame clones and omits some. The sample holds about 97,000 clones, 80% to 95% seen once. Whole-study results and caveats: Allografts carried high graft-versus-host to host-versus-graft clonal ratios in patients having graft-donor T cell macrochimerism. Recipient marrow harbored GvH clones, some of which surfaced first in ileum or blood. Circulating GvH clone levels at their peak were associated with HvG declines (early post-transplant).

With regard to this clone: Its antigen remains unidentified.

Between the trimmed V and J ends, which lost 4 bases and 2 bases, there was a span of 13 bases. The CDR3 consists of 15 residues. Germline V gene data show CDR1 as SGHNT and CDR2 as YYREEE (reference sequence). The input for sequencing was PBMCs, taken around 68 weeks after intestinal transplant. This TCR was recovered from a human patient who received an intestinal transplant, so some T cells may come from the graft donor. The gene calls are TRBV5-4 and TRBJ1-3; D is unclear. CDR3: CASSQEAVAGNTIYF. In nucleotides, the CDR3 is TGTGCCAGCAGCCAAGAGGCCGTGGCTGGAAACACCATATATTTT.